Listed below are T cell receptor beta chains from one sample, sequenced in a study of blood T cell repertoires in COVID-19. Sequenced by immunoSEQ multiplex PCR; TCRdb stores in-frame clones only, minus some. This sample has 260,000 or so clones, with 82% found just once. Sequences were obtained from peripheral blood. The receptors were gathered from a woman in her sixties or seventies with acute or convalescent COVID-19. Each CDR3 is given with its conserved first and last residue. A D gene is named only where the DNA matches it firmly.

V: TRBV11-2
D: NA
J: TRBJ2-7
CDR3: CASSLVPGFYEQYF

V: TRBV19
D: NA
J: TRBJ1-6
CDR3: CASDAQGFRSPLHF

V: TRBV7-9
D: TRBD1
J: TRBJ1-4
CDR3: CASSLGSGQGATNEKLFF

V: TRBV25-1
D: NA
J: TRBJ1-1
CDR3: CASNPGPPYSEAFF

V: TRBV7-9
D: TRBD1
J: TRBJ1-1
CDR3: CASSHNRGYTEAFF

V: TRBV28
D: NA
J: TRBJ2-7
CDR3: CASREGRYEQYF

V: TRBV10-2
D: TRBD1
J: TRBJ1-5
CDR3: CASRDRPYSNQPQHF

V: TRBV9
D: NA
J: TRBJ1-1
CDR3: CASSYITGNTEAFF

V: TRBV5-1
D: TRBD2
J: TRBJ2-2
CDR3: CASSEIAGANTGELFF

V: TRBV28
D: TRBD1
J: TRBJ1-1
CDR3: CASSYRGLNTEAFF

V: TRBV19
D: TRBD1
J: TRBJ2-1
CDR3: CASQPGQGHNEQFF

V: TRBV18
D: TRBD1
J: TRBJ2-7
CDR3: CASSLRQGTYEQYF

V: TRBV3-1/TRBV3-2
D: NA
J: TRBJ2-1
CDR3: CASSQEGGGAPFF

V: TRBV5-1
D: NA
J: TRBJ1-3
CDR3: CASSLSAGNTIYF

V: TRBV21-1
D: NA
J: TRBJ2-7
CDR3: CASSKVRGAAVCEQYF

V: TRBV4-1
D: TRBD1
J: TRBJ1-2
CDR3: CASSPVTGTLNYGYTF

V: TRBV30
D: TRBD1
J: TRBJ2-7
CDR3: CAWSERQGLGYEQYF

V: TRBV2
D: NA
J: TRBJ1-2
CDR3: CASSQADYGYTF

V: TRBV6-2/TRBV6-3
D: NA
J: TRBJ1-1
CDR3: CASSYSGGVEAFF

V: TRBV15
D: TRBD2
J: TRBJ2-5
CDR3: CATTLIGRGVSQETQYF

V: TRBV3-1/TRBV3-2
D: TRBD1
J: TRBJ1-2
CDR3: CASRHFQTGLFYGYTF

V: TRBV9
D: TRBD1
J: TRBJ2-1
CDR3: CASSRGGTGDYNEQFF

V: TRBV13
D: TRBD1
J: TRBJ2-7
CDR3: CASSPKGQGTYYEQYF

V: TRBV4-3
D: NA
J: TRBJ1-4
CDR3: CASSQEKQSLFF

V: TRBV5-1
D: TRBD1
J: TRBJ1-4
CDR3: CASSGQGGPNEKLFF

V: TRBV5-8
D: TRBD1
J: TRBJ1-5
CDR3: CASSPAGQNNQPQHF

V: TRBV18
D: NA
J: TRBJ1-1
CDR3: CASSPAGANTEAFF

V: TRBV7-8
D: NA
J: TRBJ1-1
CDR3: CASSFGTLNTEAFF

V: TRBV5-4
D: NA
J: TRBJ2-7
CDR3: CASSFRHSYEQYF

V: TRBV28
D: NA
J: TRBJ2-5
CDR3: CASSLYPGVETQYF

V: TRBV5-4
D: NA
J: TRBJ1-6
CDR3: CASSLEQNNSPLHF

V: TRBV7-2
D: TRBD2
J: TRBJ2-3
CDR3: CASSSGLAGVTDTQYF

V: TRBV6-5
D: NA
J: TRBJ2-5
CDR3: CASSYSIRGQETQYF

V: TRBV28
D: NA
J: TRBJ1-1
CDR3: CASRLFEGAEAFF

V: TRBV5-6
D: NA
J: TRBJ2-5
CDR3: CASSLAPGGETQYF

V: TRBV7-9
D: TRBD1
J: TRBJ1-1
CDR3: CASSQTGVETEAFF

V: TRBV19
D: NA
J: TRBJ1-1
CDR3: CASSPQGLNTEAFF

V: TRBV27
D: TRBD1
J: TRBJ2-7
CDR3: CASSLFGTGGDEQYF

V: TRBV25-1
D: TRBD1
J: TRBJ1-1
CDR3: CASSGTGDENTEAFF

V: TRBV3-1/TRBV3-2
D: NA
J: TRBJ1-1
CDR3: CASSQGGSQNTEAFF

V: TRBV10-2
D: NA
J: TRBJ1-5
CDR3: CASSELGGSNQPQHF

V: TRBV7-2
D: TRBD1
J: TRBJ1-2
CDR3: CASSPRFLLGGTGYTF

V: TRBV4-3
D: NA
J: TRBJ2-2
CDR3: CASSQDTANTGELFF

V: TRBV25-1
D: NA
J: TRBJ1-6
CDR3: CASSVDGSSSPLHF

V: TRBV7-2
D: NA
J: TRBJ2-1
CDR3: CASSVTTTSYNEQFF

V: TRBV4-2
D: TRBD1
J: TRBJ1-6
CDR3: CASSQPGTGYSPLHF

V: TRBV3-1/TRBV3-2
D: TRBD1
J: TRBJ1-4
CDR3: CASSQGTGAGEKLFF

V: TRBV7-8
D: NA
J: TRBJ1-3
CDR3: CASSLRGKTGSGNTIYF

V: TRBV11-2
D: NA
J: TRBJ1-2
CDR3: CASSFLNYGYTF